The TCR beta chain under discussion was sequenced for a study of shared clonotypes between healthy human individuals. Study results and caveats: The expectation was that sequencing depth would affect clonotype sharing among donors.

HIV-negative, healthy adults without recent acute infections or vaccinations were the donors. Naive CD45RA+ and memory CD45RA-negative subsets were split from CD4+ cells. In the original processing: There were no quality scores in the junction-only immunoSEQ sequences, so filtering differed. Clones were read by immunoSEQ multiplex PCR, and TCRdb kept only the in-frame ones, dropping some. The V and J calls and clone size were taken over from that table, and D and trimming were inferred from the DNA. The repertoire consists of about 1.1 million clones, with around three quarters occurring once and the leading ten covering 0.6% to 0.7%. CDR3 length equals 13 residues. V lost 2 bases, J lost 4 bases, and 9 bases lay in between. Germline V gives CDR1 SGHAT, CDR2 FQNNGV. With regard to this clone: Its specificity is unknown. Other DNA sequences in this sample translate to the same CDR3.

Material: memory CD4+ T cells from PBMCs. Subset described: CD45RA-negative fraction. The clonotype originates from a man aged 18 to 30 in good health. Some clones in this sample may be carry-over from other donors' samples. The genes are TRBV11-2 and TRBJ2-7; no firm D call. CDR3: CASSLRVGYEQYF. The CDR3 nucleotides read TGTGCCAGCAGCTTAAGAGTAGGGTACGAGCAGTACTTC.